These T cell receptor beta chains were read from a single sample in a study of vaccination and CD4 T cells after COVID-19. These receptors lack a known antigen. TCRdb recomputed calls from the PCR reads with MiXCR, one row per CDR3 protein. The table lists about 17,000 distinct CDR3 sequences, roughly 50% of them singletons. The specimen was CD4+ T cells from blood, cultured in vitro. Every receptor here comes from a human donor who had recovered from COVID-19. The CDR3 runs from the conserved cysteine through the conserved F or W. A D gene is named only where the DNA matches it firmly. Clone size is given for some rows only: seen once, a few or many times, or a class if the clone is expanded.

clone_size: .
d_call: .
v_call: TRBV7-6
j_call: TRBJ2-5
cdr3_nt: TGTGCCAGCAGTAACCAACCCCGGCGGAAAAAGCAAGAGACCCAGTACTTC
cdr3_aa: CASSNQPRRKKQETQYF

clone_size: .
d_call: .
v_call: TRBV4-1
j_call: TRBJ1-5
cdr3_nt: TGCGCCAGCAGCCAAGATGTGTCGCAGCCCCAGCATTTT
cdr3_aa: CASSQDVSQPQHF

clone_size: .
d_call: TRBD2
v_call: TRBV5-1
j_call: TRBJ2-3
cdr3_nt: TGCGCCAGCAGCCGTAGCGGGACCGATGGGACGCAGTATTTT
cdr3_aa: CASSRSGTDGTQYF

clone_size: few
d_call: TRBD1
v_call: TRBV15
j_call: TRBJ1-2
cdr3_nt: TGTGCCACCAGCAGGGGACAGGGGCTTGGCTACACCTTC
cdr3_aa: CATSRGQGLGYTF

clone_size: .
d_call: .
v_call: TRBV20-1
j_call: TRBJ2-5
cdr3_nt: TGCAGTGCTAGAGACTGGAACAGGCCGGAAGAGACCCAGTACTTC
cdr3_aa: CSARDWNRPEETQYF

clone_size: .
d_call: TRBD1
v_call: TRBV7-9
j_call: TRBJ1-2
cdr3_nt: TGTGCCACCGATCAGGGGGCAGGGTATGGTGGCTACACCTTC
cdr3_aa: CATDQGAGYGGYTF

clone_size: medium-sized
d_call: .
v_call: TRBV18
j_call: TRBJ2-7
cdr3_nt: TGTGCCAGCTCACCACCGGCCAGCCCCCCTGCTAACTTC
cdr3_aa: CASSPPASPPANF

clone_size: medium-sized
d_call: .
v_call: TRBV11-2
j_call: TRBJ2-5
cdr3_nt: TGTGCCAGCCGGAGGGGGCTCCAAGAGACCCAGTACTTC
cdr3_aa: CASRRGLQETQYF

clone_size: few
d_call: .
v_call: TRBV20-1
j_call: TRBJ1-1
cdr3_nt: TGCAGTGCTAGAGACAGGAGGAACACTGAAGCTTTCTTT
cdr3_aa: CSARDRRNTEAFF

clone_size: .
d_call: .
v_call: TRBV11-1
j_call: TRBJ2-2
cdr3_nt: TGTGCCAGCAGTCGGTTGGGGGCTATGACCGGGGAGCTGTTTTTT
cdr3_aa: CASSRLGAMTGELFF

clone_size: .
d_call: .
v_call: TRBV5-4
j_call: TRBJ2-5
cdr3_nt: TGTGCCAGCAGCTTGGTAAATCGAGCGGAGACCCAGTACTTC
cdr3_aa: CASSLVNRAETQYF

clone_size: .
d_call: .
v_call: TRBV20-1
j_call: TRBJ2-2
cdr3_nt: TGCAGTGCTAGAGATTCGGAGGGGGGCCAAGGCGGGGAGCTGTTTTTT
cdr3_aa: CSARDSEGGQGGELFF

clone_size: .
d_call: TRBD1
v_call: TRBV2
j_call: TRBJ2-7
cdr3_nt: TGTGCCAGCGGGGGACAGGGACCGTACTTC
cdr3_aa: CASGGQGPYF

clone_size: few
d_call: TRBD1
v_call: TRBV20-1
j_call: TRBJ2-5
cdr3_nt: TGCAGTGCTAGGATGACAGGGGGCCTACTTAGGGCCAGGACCCAGTACTTC
cdr3_aa: CSARMTGGLLRARTQYF

clone_size: .
d_call: .
v_call: TRBV7-6
j_call: TRBJ2-1
cdr3_nt: TGTGCCAGCAGCCGGGCAGGGAATTCCTACAATGAGCAGTTCTTC
cdr3_aa: CASSRAGNSYNEQFF

clone_size: few
d_call: TRBD1
v_call: TRBV24-1
j_call: TRBJ1-2
cdr3_nt: TGTGCCACCAGTGACACTCTGACAGGGTATGGCTACACCTTC
cdr3_aa: CATSDTLTGYGYTF

clone_size: .
d_call: .
v_call: TRBV6-2/TRBV6-3
j_call: TRBJ1-1
cdr3_nt: TGTGCCAGCAGCACACTCCGGCGGGGGGGATTGAACACTGAAGCTTTCTTT
cdr3_aa: CASSTLRRGGLNTEAFF

clone_size: .
d_call: .
v_call: TRBV19
j_call: TRBJ1-1
cdr3_nt: TGTGCCAGTAGCGACCAAGGGCGGTTTATGAACACTGAAGCTTTCTTT
cdr3_aa: CASSDQGRFMNTEAFF

clone_size: .
d_call: TRBD2
v_call: TRBV20-1
j_call: TRBJ2-2
cdr3_nt: TGCAGTGCGGTGACTAGCGGGAGCACCGGGGAGCTGTTTTTT
cdr3_aa: CSAVTSGSTGELFF

clone_size: .
d_call: .
v_call: TRBV14
j_call: TRBJ2-7
cdr3_nt: TGTGCCAGCAGCCGGCTGGGCAGGGTTTACGAGCAGTACTTC
cdr3_aa: CASSRLGRVYEQYF

clone_size: .
d_call: .
v_call: TRBV19
j_call: TRBJ1-5
cdr3_nt: TGTGCCAGTAGTCCCCCATACAATCAGCCCCAGCATTTT
cdr3_aa: CASSPPYNQPQHF

clone_size: .
d_call: .
v_call: TRBV6-1
j_call: TRBJ2-7
cdr3_nt: TGTGCCAGCGAACCAGACAGCTACGAGCAGTACTTC
cdr3_aa: CASEPDSYEQYF

clone_size: few
d_call: .
v_call: TRBV20-1
j_call: TRBJ2-3
cdr3_nt: TGCAGTGCTAGATCCCAGCTGGGCAACACAGATACGCAGTATTTT
cdr3_aa: CSARSQLGNTDTQYF

clone_size: .
d_call: .
v_call: TRBV12-3/TRBV12-4
j_call: TRBJ2-7
cdr3_nt: TGTGCCAGCAGTCGGACGGGCGAGCAGTACTTC
cdr3_aa: CASSRTGEQYF

clone_size: .
d_call: .
v_call: TRBV20-1
j_call: TRBJ2-1
cdr3_nt: TGCAGTGCTAGAGATCCGGTTCCGGGAGCGCAGTTCTTC
cdr3_aa: CSARDPVPGAQFF

clone_size: .
d_call: .
v_call: TRBV5-4
j_call: TRBJ2-7
cdr3_nt: TGTGCCAGCAGCCGCGGTCAAGACCATCAGGCCTACGAGCAGTACTTC
cdr3_aa: CASSRGQDHQAYEQYF

clone_size: .
d_call: TRBD2
v_call: TRBV2
j_call: TRBJ2-1
cdr3_nt: TGTGCCAGCTTGACTAGCGGACTAGACTTTTCCTACAATGAGCAGTTCTTC
cdr3_aa: CASLTSGLDFSYNEQFF

clone_size: .
d_call: TRBD1
v_call: TRBV28
j_call: TRBJ2-7
cdr3_nt: TGTGCCAGCAGCCGACAACGGACAGGCCCAAGCTCCTACGAGCAGTACTTC
cdr3_aa: CASSRQRTGPSSYEQYF

clone_size: .
d_call: .
v_call: TRBV20-1
j_call: TRBJ1-6
cdr3_nt: TGCAGTGCTTTCACAGGGCTGGGAAGTTCACCCCTCCACTTT
cdr3_aa: CSAFTGLGSSPLHF

clone_size: few
d_call: TRBD1
v_call: TRBV7-8
j_call: TRBJ1-2
cdr3_nt: TGTGCCAGCAGTCCTAAGACAGGGTTCGGGGGCTACACCTTC
cdr3_aa: CASSPKTGFGGYTF

clone_size: .
d_call: TRBD1
v_call: TRBV4-2
j_call: TRBJ2-6
cdr3_nt: TGTGCCAGCAGCCTAATACAGGGGACTGGGGCCAACGTCCTGACTTTC
cdr3_aa: CASSLIQGTGANVLTF

clone_size: once
d_call: TRBD2
v_call: TRBV7-9
j_call: TRBJ2-2
cdr3_nt: TGTGCCAGCAGCCATTTCGTGGCGGGAGACACCGGGGAGCTGTTTTTT
cdr3_aa: CASSHFVAGDTGELFF

clone_size: few
d_call: TRBD2
v_call: TRBV7-2
j_call: TRBJ2-1
cdr3_nt: TGTGCCTCCAGAGGGGCTAGCGGGAGGGTGTACAATGAGCAGTTCTTC
cdr3_aa: CASRGASGRVYNEQFF

clone_size: .
d_call: TRBD1
v_call: TRBV19
j_call: TRBJ1-5
cdr3_nt: TGTGCCAGTAGTCCCGACAGGGCTTATCAGCCCCAGCATTTT
cdr3_aa: CASSPDRAYQPQHF

clone_size: .
d_call: TRBD1
v_call: TRBV5-1
j_call: TRBJ1-6
cdr3_nt: TGCGCCAGCACCCCGCAGGGGGCGGGTATCAATTCACCCCTCCACTTT
cdr3_aa: CASTPQGAGINSPLHF

clone_size: .
d_call: TRBD2
v_call: TRBV5-1
j_call: TRBJ2-3
cdr3_nt: TGCGCCAGCAGCTTGGCCCTAGCGGGAAGCACAGATACGCAGTATTTT
cdr3_aa: CASSLALAGSTDTQYF

clone_size: .
d_call: .
v_call: TRBV7-9
j_call: TRBJ1-4
cdr3_nt: TGTGCCAGCAGCTTGAGGGGGACTAATGAAAAACTGTTTTTT
cdr3_aa: CASSLRGTNEKLFF

clone_size: few
d_call: .
v_call: TRBV20-1
j_call: TRBJ2-7
cdr3_nt: TGCAGTGCTAGAGATTGGCACAGGGACTCCTACGAGCAGTACTTC
cdr3_aa: CSARDWHRDSYEQYF

clone_size: few
d_call: TRBD1
v_call: TRBV20-1
j_call: TRBJ2-7
cdr3_nt: TGCAGTGCTACCAACCGGGACAGGTCCTCCTACGAGCAGTACTTC
cdr3_aa: CSATNRDRSSYEQYF

clone_size: .
d_call: .
v_call: TRBV29-1
j_call: TRBJ2-3
cdr3_nt: TGCAGCGGAGATAGCGGAGGGGTAGATACGCAGTATTTT
cdr3_aa: CSGDSGGVDTQYF

clone_size: few
d_call: .
v_call: TRBV27
j_call: TRBJ1-2
cdr3_nt: TGTGCCAGCAGATCTCGGGGCGGGAACTATGGCTACACCTTC
cdr3_aa: CASRSRGGNYGYTF

clone_size: .
d_call: TRBD1
v_call: TRBV6-1
j_call: TRBJ1-2
cdr3_nt: TGTGCCAGCAGGCGACAGGGGAGCTATGGCTACACCTTC
cdr3_aa: CASRRQGSYGYTF

clone_size: once
d_call: .
v_call: TRBV7-2
j_call: TRBJ2-3
cdr3_nt: TGTGCCAGCAGCTTACCAACAGATACGCAGTATTTT
cdr3_aa: CASSLPTDTQYF